This T cell receptor (beta chain) appears in the sequencing data of a study of shared clonotypes between healthy human individuals. Per the authors' pipeline: Filtering differed, since immunoSEQ gave only junction sequences and no quality scores. Data came from immunoSEQ multiplex PCR; TCRdb stores just in-frame clones and leaves some out. That table is the source of V, J and clone size, and D and trimming were worked out from the DNA. The sample includes hundreds of thousands of clones, roughly 77% of them seen just once. All donors were healthy HIV-negative adults lacking recent acute infections or vaccinations. The CDR3 extends over 15 amino acids. From germline, CDR1 is SGHRS and CDR2 YFSETQ. Trimming pared 0 bases from V and 0 bases from J, leaving 9 bases between.

The rearrangement joins TRBV5-1 to TRBJ1-2; D gene unclear. The TCR sequence derives from a woman aged 40 to 50 in good health. Some clones in this sample may be carry-over from other donors' samples. Material: PBMCs. CDR3 region: CASSLVGITNYGYTF. CDR3 in DNA: TGCGCCAGCAGCTTGGTAGGGATAACTAACTATGGCTACACCTTC.